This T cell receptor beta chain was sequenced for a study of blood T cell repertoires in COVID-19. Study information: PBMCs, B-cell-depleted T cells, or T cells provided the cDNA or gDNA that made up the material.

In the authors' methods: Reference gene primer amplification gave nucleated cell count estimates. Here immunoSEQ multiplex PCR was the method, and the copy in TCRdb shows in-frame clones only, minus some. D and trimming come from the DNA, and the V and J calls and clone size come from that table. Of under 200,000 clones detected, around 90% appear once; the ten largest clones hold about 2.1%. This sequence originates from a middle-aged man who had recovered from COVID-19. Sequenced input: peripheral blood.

CDR3 sequence reads: CASSSTAGGKETQYF. The CDR3 bases are TGCGCCAGCAGCTCAACGGCAGGGGGAAAAGAGACCCAGTACTTC. The chain employs TRBV5-1 and TRBJ2-5; 7 nucleotides line up with TRBD1. Germline-derived CDR1 and CDR2 are SGHRS and YFSETQ. After removal of 3 bases from V and 3 bases from J, the junction contained 8 bases not matched to a gene. There are 15 residues in the CDR3.